This record covers a single T cell receptor beta chain. The CDR3 covers 15 residues. Germline CDR1 and CDR2: SGHNT and YYREEE (reference sequence). After removal of 6 bases from V and 1 base from J, the junction contained 7 bases not matched to a gene. TCRdb's copy holds only in-frame clones and misses some; the assay was immunoSEQ multiplex PCR. The profile shows some 150,000 clones, 70% to 90% of them singletons. These data belong to a study of blood T cell repertoires in COVID-19. Study details: The United States, Italy and Spain provided the acute and convalescent COVID-19 samples.

The TCR was taken from a man in his forties or fifties with acute or convalescent COVID-19. The chain links TRBV5-4 to TRBJ1-3, with TRBD1 identical over 7 bases. The specimen was peripheral blood. CDR3 amino acids: CASKQGGASGNTIYF. The CDR3 DNA follows: TGTGCCAGCAAACAAGGGGGCGCTTCTGGAAACACCATATATTTT.